This record covers a single T cell receptor beta chain. The antigen is not known. Original data processing: ImmunoSEQ output held junction-only sequences without quality scores, so filtering differed. TCRdb's copy holds only in-frame clones and misses some; the assay was immunoSEQ multiplex PCR. The V and J calls and the clone size are those of that table, but D and trimming were determined from the DNA. The profile shows 150,000 to 200,000 clones, roughly 93% of them singletons. With V trimmed by 6 bases and J by 2 bases, 6 bases remained unmatched. CDR1 and CDR2 (germline): MDHEN, SYDVKM. This CDR3 has 15 residues. This record belongs to a study of shared clonotypes between healthy human individuals. On the study more broadly: The study drew on two women and a few men aged 18 to 49 as donors.

Findings and caveats of the study: Represented diversity, genetic and exposure-history alike, was limited by few donors.

The sequence was collected from a woman in her thirties in good health. The sample comprised naive CD4+ T cells sorted from blood. Indicated subset: CD45RA+ positively selected. The chain has TRBV28 and TRBJ2-1, with 8 bases that match TRBD1. CDR3 sequence reads: CASSLGQDAYNEQFF. CDR3 coding DNA: TGTGCCAGCAGCCTGGGACAGGATGCCTACAATGAGCAGTTCTTC. Variable domain in full (rest from reference TRBV28 and TRBJ2-1): DVKVTQSSRYLVKRTGEKVFLECVQDMDHENMFWYRQDPGLGLRLIYFSYDVKMKEKGDIPEGYSVSREKKERFSLILESASTNQTSMYLCASSLGQDAYNEQFFGPGTRLTVL.